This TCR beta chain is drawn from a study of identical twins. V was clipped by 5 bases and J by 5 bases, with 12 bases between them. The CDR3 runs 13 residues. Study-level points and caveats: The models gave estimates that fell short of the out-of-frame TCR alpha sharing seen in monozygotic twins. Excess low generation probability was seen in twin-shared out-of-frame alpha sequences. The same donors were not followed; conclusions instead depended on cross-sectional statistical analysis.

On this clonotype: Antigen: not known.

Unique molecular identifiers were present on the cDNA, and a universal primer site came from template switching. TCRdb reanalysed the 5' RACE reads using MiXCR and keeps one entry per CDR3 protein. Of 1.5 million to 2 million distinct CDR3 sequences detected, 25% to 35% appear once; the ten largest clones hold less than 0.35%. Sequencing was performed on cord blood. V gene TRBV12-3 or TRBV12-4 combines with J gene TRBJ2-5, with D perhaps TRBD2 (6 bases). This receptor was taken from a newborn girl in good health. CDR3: CASSVNGGETQYF. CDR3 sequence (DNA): TGTGCCAGCAGTGTCAATGGGGGGGAGACCCAGTACTTC.